The subject of this entry is one T cell receptor beta chain. Its matching antigen is unknown. The data originate from a study of cytomegalovirus exposure and HLA in healthy donors. Profiled with immunoSEQ multiplex PCR; TCRdb holds only in-frame clones, not every one. This table has 90,000 to 130,000 clones, around 90% appearing once. Among the 120 subjects of the validation cohort, separate from the approximately 660-subject first cohort, were the donors. Whole-study findings and limits: It was found in a later analysis that first-cohort TCR clusters tended to co-occur in the 130 or so validation repertoires. There were a few CMV-associated chains whose specificity for CMV antigens was confirmed in vitro. Using the classifier, cytomegalovirus status was reportedly diagnosed with high specificity and sensitivity.

The sample was PBMCs. This clonotype was obtained from a young woman in good health and CMV-seronegative.

The CDR3, as DNA: TGTGCCAGCAGTTCTAACAGGGGGACCTACGAGCAGTACTTC. Translation: CASSSNRGTYEQYF. J is TRBJ2-7 and V is TRBV6-5; 8 positions match TRBD1. Per germline, CDR1 MNHEY and CDR2 SVGAGI. Unmatched junction bases numbered 4, after V lost 4 bases and J lost 2 bases. The CDR3 spans 14 residues.